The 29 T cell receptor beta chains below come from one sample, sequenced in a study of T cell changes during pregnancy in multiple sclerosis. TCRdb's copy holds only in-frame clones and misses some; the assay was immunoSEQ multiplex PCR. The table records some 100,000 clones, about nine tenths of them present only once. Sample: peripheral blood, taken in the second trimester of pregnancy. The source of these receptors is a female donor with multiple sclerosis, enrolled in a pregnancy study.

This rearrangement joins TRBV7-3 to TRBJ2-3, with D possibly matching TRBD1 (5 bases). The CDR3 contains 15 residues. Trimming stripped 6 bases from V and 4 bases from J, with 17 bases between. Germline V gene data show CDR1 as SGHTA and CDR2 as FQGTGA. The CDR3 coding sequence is TGTGCCAGCAGTCCCAGGGCAGGTCCTTCAGATACGCAGTATTTT. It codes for CASSPRAGPSDTQYF.

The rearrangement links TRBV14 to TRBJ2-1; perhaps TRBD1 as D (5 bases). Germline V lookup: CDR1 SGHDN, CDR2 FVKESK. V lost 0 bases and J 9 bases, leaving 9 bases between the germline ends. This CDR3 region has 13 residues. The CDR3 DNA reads TGTGCCAGCAGCCAAGAGGTTACAGGTGAGCAGTTCTTC. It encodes CASSQEVTGEQFF.

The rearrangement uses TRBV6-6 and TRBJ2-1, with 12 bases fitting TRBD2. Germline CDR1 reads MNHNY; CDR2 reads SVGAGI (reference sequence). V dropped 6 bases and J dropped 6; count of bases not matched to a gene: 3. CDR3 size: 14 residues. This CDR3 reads CASSTSGRFNEQFF. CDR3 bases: TGTGCCAGCAGCACTAGCGGGAGGTTCAATGAGCAGTTCTTC.

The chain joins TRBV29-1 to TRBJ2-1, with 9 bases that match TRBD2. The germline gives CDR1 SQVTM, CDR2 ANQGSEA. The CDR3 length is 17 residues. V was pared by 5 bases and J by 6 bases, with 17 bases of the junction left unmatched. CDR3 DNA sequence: TGCAGCGTTCAAACCACCGGACTAGCGCTGGGTGGCAATGAGCAGTTCTTC. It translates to CSVQTTGLALGGNEQFF.

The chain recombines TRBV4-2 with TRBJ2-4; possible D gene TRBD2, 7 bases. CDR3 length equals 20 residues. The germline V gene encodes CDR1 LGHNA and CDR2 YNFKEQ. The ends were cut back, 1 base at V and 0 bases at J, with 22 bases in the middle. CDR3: CASSQVPRGAGQLAKNIQYF. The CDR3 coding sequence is TGTGCCAGCAGCCAAGTCCCCCGGGGGGCAGGACAACTAGCCAAAAACATTCAGTACTTC.

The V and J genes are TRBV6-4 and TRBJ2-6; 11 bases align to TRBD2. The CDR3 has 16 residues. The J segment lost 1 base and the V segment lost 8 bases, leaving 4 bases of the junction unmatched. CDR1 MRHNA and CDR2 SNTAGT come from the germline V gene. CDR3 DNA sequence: TGTGCCAGCTCTCTAGCGGGAGGATCTGGGGCCAACGTCCTGACTTTC. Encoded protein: CASSLAGGSGANVLTF.

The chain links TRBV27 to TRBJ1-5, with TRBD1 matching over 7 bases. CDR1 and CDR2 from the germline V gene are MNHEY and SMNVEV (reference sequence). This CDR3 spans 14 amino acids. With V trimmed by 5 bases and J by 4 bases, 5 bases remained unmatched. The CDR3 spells CASSGGQVNQPQHF. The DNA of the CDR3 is TGTGCCAGCAGTGGAGGACAGGTTAATCAGCCCCAGCATTTT.

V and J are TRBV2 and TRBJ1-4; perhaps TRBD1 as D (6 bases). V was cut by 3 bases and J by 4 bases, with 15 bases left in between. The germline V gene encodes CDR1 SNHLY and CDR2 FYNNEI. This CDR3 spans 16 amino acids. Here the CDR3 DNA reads TGTGCCAGCAGTGAGCGAACGGGACAAATTAATGAAAAACTGTTTTTT. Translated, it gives CASSERTGQINEKLFF.

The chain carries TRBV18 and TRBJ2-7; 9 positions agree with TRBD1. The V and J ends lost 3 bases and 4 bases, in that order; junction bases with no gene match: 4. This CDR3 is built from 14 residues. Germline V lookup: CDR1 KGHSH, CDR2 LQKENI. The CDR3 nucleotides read TGTGCCAGCTCACCCCCGGGACAGGGATACGAGCAGTACTTC. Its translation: CASSPPGQGYEQYF.

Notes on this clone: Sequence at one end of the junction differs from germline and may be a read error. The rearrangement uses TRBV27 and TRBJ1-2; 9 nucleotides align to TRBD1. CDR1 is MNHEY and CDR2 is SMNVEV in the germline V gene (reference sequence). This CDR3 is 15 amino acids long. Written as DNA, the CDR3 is TGTGCCAGCAGCTTATCCGGGACAGGGAACTATGGCTACACCTTC. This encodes CASSLSGTGNYGYTF.

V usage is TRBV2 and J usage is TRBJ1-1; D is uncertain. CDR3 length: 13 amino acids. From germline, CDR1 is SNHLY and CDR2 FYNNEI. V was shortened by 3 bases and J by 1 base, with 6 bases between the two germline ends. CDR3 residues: CASSDGENTEAFF. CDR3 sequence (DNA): TGTGCCAGCAGTGACGGTGAGAACACTGAAGCTTTCTTT.

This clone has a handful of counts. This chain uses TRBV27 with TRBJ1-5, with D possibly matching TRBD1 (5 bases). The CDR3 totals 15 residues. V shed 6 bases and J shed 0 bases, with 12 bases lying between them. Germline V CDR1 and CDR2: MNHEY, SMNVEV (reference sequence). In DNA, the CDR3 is TGTGCCAGCAGAAAGGGAGGGGATAGCAATCAGCCCCAGCATTTT. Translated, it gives CASRKGGDSNQPQHF.

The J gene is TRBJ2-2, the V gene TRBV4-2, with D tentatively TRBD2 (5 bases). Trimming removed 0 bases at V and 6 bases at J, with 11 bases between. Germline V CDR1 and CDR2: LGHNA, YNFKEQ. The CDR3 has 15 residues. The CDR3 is CASSQERSGAGELFF. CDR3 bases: TGTGCCAGCAGCCAAGAAAGGAGCGGAGCCGGGGAGCTGTTTTTT.

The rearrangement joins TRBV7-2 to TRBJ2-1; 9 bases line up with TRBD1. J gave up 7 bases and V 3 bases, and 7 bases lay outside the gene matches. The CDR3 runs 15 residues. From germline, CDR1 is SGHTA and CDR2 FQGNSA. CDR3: CASSFSGTGFNEQFF. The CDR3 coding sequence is TGTGCCAGCAGCTTTTCCGGGACAGGGTTTAATGAGCAGTTCTTC. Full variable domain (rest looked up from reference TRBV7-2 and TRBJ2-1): GAGVSQSPSNKVTEKGKDVELRCDPISGHTALYWYRQSLGQGLEFLIYFQGNSAPDKSGLPSDRFSAERTGGSVSTLTIQRTQQEDSAVYLCASSFSGTGFNEQFFGPGTRLTVL.

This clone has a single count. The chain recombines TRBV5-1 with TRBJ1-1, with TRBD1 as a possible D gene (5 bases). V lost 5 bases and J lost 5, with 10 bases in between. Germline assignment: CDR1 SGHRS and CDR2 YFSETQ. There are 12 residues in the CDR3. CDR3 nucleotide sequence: TGCGCCAGCAGGACGGGGGGGACTGAAGCTTTCTTT. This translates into CASRTGGTEAFF.

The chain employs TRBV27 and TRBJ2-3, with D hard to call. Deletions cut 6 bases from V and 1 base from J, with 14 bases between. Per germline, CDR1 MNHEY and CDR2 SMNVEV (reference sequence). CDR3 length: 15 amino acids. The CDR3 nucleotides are TGTGCCAGCAGCAAATCTTGGGCCCGCACAGATACGCAGTATTTT. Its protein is CASSKSWARTDTQYF.

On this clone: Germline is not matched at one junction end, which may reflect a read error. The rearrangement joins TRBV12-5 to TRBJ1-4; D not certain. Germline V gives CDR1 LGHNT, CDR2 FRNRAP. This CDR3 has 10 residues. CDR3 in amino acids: CASGNRGAVF. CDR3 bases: TGTGCTAGTGGGAACCGGGGAGCTGTTTTT.

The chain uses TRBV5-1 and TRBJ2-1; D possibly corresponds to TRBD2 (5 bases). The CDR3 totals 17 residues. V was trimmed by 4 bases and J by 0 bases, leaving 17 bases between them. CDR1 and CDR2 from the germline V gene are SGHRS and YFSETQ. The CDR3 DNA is TGCGCCAGCAGCGTCCGGGTCCCCGGAGGCTCCTACAATGAGCAGTTCTTC. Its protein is CASSVRVPGGSYNEQFF. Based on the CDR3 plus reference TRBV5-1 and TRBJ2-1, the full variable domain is KAGVTQTPRYLIKTRGQQVTLSCSPISGHRSVSWYQQTPGQGLQFLFEYFSETQRNKGNFPGRFSGRQFSNSRSEMNVSTLELGDSALYLCASSVRVPGGSYNEQFFGPGTRLTVL.

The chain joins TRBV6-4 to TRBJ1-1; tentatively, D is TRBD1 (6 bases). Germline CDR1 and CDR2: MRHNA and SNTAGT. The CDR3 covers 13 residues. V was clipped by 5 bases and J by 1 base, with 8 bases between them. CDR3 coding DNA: TGTGCCAGCAGTTCAGGGGAGAACACTGAAGCTTTCTTT. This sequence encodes CASSSGENTEAFF.

The CDR3 spells CASRLQRGGFSTDTQYF. CDR3 coding DNA: TGTGCCAGCAGACTACAGAGAGGGGGCTTTAGCACAGATACGCAGTATTTT. J is TRBJ2-3 and V is TRBV27; 7 nucleotides align to TRBD1. The CDR3 is 17 residues long. Germline assignment: CDR1 MNHEY and CDR2 SMNVEV (reference sequence). V lost 6 bases to trimming and J lost 0 bases; unmatched junction nucleotides: 12.

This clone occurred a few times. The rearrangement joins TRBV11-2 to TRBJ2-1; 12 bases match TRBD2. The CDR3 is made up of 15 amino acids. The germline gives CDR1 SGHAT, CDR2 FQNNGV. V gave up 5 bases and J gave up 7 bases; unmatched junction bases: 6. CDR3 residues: CASSLLAGGPNEQFF. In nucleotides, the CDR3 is TGTGCCAGCAGCCTTCTAGCGGGAGGGCCGAATGAGCAGTTCTTC.

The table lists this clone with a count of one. CDR3 sequence reads: CASGNTLPPDGGRGTEAFF. The CDR3 DNA reads as TGTGCTAGTGGTAACACCCTGCCCCCCGACGGCGGCAGGGGCACTGAAGCTTTCTTT. This chain links TRBV12-5 with TRBJ1-1; maybe TRBD1 (6 bases). Trimming left V 5 bases short and J 4 bases short, with 29 bases between. Germline-derived CDR1 and CDR2 are LGHNT and FRNRAP. This CDR3 comprises 19 residues.

CDR3 protein: CASSQEPSVIRNEQFF. CDR3 nucleotides: TGCGCCAGCAGCCAAGAACCTAGCGTTATACGGAATGAGCAGTTCTTC. The V call is TRBV4-1, the J call TRBJ2-1, with D possibly TRBD2 on 6 matching bases. With 0 bases removed from V and 7 bases from J, the gap between germline ends came to 16 bases. Germline V CDR1 and CDR2: MGHRA, YSYEKL. The CDR3 has 16 residues.

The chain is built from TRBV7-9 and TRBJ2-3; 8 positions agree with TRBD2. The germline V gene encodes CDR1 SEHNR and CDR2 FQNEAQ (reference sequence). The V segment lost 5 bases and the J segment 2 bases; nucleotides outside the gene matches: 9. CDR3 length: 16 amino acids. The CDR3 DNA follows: TGTGCCAGCAGCCCCTTACTAGCGGTATACACAGATACGCAGTATTTT. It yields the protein CASSPLLAVYTDTQYF.

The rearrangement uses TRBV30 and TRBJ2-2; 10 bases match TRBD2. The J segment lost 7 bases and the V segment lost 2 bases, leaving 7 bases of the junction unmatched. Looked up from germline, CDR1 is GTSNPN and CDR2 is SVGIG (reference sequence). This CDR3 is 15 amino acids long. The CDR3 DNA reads TGTGCCTGGAGTACAATAGCGGGAGGCGGCGGGGAGCTGTTTTTT. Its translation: CAWSTIAGGGGELFF.

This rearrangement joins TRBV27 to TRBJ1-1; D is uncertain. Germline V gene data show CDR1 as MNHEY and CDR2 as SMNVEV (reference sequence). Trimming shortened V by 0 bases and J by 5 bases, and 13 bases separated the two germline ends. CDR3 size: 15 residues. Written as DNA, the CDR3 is TGTGCCAGCAGTTTATCTTACGGGGTTGGGACTGAAGCTTTCTTT. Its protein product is CASSLSYGVGTEAFF.

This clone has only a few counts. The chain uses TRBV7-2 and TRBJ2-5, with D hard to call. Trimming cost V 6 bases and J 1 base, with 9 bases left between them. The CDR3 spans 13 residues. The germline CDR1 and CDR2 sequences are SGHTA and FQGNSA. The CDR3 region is CASRQFGQETQYF. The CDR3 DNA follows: TGTGCCAGCAGACAGTTCGGCCAAGAGACCCAGTACTTC.

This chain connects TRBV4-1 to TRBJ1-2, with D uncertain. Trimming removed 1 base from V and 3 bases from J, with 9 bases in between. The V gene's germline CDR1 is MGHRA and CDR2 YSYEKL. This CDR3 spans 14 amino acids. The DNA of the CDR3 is TGCGCCAGCAGCCAAGTTGCGGGCGACTATGGCTACACCTTC. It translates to CASSQVAGDYGYTF.

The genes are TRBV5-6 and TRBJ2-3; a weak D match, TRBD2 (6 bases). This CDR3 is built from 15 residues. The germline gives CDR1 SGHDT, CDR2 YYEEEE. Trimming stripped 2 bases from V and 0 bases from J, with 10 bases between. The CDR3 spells CASSFRSGSTDTQYF. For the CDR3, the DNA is TGTGCCAGCAGCTTTAGGAGCGGGAGCACAGATACGCAGTATTTT. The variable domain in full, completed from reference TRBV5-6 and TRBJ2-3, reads DAGVTQSPTHLIKTRGQQVTLRCSPKSGHDTVSWYQQALGQGPQFIFQYYEEEERQRGNFPDRFSGHQFPNYSSELNVNALLLGDSALYLCASSFRSGSTDTQYFGPGTRLTVL.